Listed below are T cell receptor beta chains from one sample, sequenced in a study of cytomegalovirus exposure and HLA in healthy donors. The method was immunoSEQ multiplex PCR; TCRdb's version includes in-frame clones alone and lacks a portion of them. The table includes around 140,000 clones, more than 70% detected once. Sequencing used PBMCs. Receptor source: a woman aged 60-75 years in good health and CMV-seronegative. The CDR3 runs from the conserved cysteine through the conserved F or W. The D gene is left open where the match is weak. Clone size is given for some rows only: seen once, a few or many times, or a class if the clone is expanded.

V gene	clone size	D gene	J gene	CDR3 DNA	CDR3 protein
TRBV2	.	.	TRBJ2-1	TGTGCCAGCAGGGACGGGACTTTTAATGAGCAGTTCTTC	CASRDGTFNEQFF
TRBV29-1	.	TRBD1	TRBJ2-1	TGCAGCGTCCTCACCCCTCGCCGCCTAGAGAGGGGGCATGAGCAGTTCTTC	CSVLTPRRLERGHEQFF
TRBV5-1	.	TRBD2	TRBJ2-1	TGCGCCAGCACTCGTAGGACTAGCGGGAGCTCCGGCTACAATGAGCAGTTCTTC	CASTRRTSGSSGYNEQFF
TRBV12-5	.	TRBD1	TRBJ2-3	TGTGCTAGTGGTTTGGTCGGGACAGTCTTTTCTAGCACAGATACGCAGTATTTT	CASGLVGTVFSSTDTQYF
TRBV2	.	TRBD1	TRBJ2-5	TGTGCCAGCAGGGCCGGGACAGGGAGACCAGAGACCCAGTACTTC	CASRAGTGRPETQYF
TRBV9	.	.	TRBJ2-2	TGTGCCATCACCGATCAGTCTTGGCCCCCTCCGCTGTTTTTT	CAITDQSWPPPLFF
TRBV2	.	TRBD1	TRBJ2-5	TGTGCCAGCAGTAAAGGACAGGCTTCATCGGGGACCCAGTACTTC	CASSKGQASSGTQYF
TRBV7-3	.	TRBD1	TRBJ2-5	TGTGCCAGCAGCTTGGGACAGGGTGGTGGGGCCCAGTACTTC	CASSLGQGGGAQYF
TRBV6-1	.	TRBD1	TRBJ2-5	TGTGCCAGCAGCCCCGGACAGGCGGAGACCCAGTACTTC	CASSPGQAETQYF
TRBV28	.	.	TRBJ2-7	TGTGCCAGCAGTTTGGGGCAGTACGAGCAGTACTTC	CASSLGQYEQYF
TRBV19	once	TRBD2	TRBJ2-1	TGTGCCAGTAGAGCGGGAGGGTACAATGAGCAGTTCTTC	CASRAGGYNEQFF
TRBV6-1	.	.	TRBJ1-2	TGTGCCAGCAGCCCAGGGATGTACGGCTACACCTTC	CASSPGMYGYTF
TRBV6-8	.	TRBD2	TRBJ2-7	TGTGCCAGCAGTTACCCGTCGGGCGGGGGGATCTACGAGCAGTACTTC	CASSYPSGGGIYEQYF
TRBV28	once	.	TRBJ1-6	TGTGCCAGCAGTTTCCCCCAGGGAATCCATAATTCACCCCTCCACTTT	CASSFPQGIHNSPLHF
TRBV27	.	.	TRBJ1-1	TGTGCCAGCAGTTTGAACAGGGCTGGGGGAACTGAAGCTTTCTTT	CASSLNRAGGTEAFF
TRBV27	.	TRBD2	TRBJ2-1	TGTGCCAGCAGTTTATGGGGTAGCGGGGGGGGGAATGAGCAGTTCTTC	CASSLWGSGGGNEQFF
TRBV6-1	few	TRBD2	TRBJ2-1	TGTGCCAGCAGTGCCTCTAGCGGGAGAAATGAGCAGTTCTTC	CASSASSGRNEQFF
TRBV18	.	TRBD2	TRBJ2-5	TGTGCCAGCTCACCACCGGGGACTATCCAAGAGACCCAGTACTTC	CASSPPGTIQETQYF
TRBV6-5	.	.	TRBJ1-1	TGTGCCAGCAGTTACTCGAAAACAGAAGCTTTCTTT	CASSYSKTEAFF
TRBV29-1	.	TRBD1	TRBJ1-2	TGCAGCGCTGGGACAGCAAACTATGGCTACACCTTC	CSAGTANYGYTF
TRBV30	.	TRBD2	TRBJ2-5	TGTGCCTGGAAGTCGACTAGCGGGATAGGTGGCCAAGAGACCCAGTACTTC	CAWKSTSGIGGQETQYF
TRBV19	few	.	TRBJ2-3	TGTGCCAGTAGGAATTATGTAGCAGATACGCAGTATTTT	CASRNYVADTQYF
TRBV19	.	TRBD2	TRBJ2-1	TGTGCCGGTAGTAAAGCGGGGGGGCCGGGTGAGCAGTTCTTC	CAGSKAGGPGEQFF
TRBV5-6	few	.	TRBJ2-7	TGTGCCAGCAGCTTCGGGGTCTACGAGCAGTACTTC	CASSFGVYEQYF
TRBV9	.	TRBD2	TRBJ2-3	TGTGCCAGCAGCGAGGGAGTAGCGGGAGGGCCGGGAGATACGCAGTATTTT	CASSEGVAGGPGDTQYF
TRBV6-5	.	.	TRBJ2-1	TGTGCCAGCAGGGGCCTCTGGGGGCCCTACAATGAGCAGTTCTTC	CASRGLWGPYNEQFF
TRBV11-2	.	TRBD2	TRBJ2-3	TGTGCCAGCAGCACCGGGGGGAAAGATACGCAGTATTTT	CASSTGGKDTQYF
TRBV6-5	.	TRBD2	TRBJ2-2	TGTGCCAGCAGCAGGACTAGCTTCAGTAGCGGGGAGCTGTTTTTT	CASSRTSFSSGELFF
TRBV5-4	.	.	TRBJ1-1	TGTGCCAGCAGCTTGGTGGGCAGTCGAGTTGAAGCTTTCTTT	CASSLVGSRVEAFF
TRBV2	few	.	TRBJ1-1	TGTGCCAGCAGTGATTGGTACGGTAACACTGAAGCTTTCTTT	CASSDWYGNTEAFF
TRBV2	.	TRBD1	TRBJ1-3	TGTGCCAGCGGCCGACAGGGGGCTCAGGACACCATATATTTT	CASGRQGAQDTIYF
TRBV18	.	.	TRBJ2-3	TGTGCCAGCTCGCCGTTGGGGAGAGGAGATACGCAGTATTTT	CASSPLGRGDTQYF
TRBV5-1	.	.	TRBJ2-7	TGCGCCAGCAGCTACTTACCTGGCTCCTACGAGCAGTACTTC	CASSYLPGSYEQYF
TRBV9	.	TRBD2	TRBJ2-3	TGTGCCAGCAGCGCGACTAGCGGTTCAGATACGCAGTATTTT	CASSATSGSDTQYF
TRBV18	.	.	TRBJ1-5	TGTGCCAGCTCTACAGAGCGCAATCAGCCCCAGCATTTT	CASSTERNQPQHF
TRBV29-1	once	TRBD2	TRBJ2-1	TGCAGCGTTGAAGATCGGCTGGCTAGCGGAGGAGTAGTCGATGAGCAGTTCTTC	CSVEDRLASGGVVDEQFF
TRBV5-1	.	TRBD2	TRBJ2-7	TGCGCCAGCAGAGTAGCGGGAGGCCCTCCGGACTACGAGCAGTACTTC	CASRVAGGPPDYEQYF
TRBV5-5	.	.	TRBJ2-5	TGTGCCAGCAGCCGGGCTGGACAGTTACAAGAGACCCAGTACTTC	CASSRAGQLQETQYF
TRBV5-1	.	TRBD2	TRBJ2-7	TGCGCCAGCAGCGCAGGACTAGTTTCTGCCGAGCAGTACTTC	CASSAGLVSAEQYF
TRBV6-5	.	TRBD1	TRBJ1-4	TGTGCCAGCAGTGGTAGGACAGGGAGGACTGAAAAACTGTTTTTT	CASSGRTGRTEKLFF
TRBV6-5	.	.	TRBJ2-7	TGTGCCAGCAGCCCGGTGGGGACACTTGCCTACGAGCAGTACTTC	CASSPVGTLAYEQYF
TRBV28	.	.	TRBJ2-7	TGTGCCAGCAGTTTGGACACCCTCGTCGAGCAGTACTTC	CASSLDTLVEQYF
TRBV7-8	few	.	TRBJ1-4	TGTGCCAGCAGCCCCTCACGCGGCGGTGAAAAACTGTTTTTT	CASSPSRGGEKLFF
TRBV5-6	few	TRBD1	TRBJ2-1	TGTGCCAGCAGCCCCGGGACAGGGGCCGACAATGAGCAGTTCTTC	CASSPGTGADNEQFF
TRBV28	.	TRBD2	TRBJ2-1	TGTGCCAGCACCCTCGGGGGGGCGGCTGGCAATGAGCAGTTCTTC	CASTLGGAAGNEQFF
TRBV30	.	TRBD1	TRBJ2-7	TGTGCCTGGAGTGGGTTAGGGACAGGGTACGAGCAGTACTTC	CAWSGLGTGYEQYF
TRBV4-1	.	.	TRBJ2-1	TGCGCCAGCAGGCAGGGTAGCGGCTCCTACAATGAGCAGTTCTTC	CASRQGSGSYNEQFF
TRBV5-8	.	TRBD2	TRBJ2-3	TGTGCCAGCAGCTTCCGCTCTAGCGGGAGGGAAACAGATACGCAGTATTTT	CASSFRSSGRETDTQYF
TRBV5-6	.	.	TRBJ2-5	TGTGCCAGCAGCTTGGGTCGGTCCCTCGGGACCCAGTACTTC	CASSLGRSLGTQYF
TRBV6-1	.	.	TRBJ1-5	TGTGCCAGCAGTGAAGTGGCAGGGGCGCTCAATCAGCCCCAGCATTTT	CASSEVAGALNQPQHF
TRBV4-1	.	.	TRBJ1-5	TGCGCCAGCAGCTCGGGACTAGTTTTCAATCAGCCCCAGCATTTT	CASSSGLVFNQPQHF
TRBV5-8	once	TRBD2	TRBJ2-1	TGTGCCAGCAGCTTGGGGACTAGCGGGCTATACAATGAGCAGTTCTTC	CASSLGTSGLYNEQFF
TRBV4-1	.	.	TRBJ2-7	TGCGCCAGCAGCCCGGAACCCCCGACAGTGGATCCCTACGAGCAGTACTTC	CASSPEPPTVDPYEQYF
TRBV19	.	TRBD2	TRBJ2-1	TGTGCCAGTAGTATAGGGACTAGCGGGAGGTTATACAATGAGCAGTTCTTC	CASSIGTSGRLYNEQFF
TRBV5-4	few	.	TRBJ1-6	TGTGCCAGCAGCCGAGGGAAAGGGTCCTATAATTCACCCCTCCACTTT	CASSRGKGSYNSPLHF
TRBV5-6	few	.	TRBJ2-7	TGTGCCAGCAGCTTTCCCCTGAACACCGCCCAAGGGGCCTACGAGCAGTACTTC	CASSFPLNTAQGAYEQYF